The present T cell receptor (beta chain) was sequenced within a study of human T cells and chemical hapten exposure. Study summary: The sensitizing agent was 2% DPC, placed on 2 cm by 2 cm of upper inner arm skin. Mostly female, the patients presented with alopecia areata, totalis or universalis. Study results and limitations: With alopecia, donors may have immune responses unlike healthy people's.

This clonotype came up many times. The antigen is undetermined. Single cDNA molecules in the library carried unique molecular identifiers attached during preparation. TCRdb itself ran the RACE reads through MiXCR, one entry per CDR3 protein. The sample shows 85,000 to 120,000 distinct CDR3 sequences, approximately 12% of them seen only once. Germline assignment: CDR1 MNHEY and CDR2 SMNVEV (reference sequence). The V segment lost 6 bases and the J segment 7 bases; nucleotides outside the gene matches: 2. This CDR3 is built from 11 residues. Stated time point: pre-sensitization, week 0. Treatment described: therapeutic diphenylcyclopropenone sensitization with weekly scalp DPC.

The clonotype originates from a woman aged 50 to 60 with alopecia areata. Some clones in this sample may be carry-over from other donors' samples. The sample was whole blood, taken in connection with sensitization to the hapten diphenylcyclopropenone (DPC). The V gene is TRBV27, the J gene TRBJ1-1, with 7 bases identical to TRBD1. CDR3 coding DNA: TGTGCCAGCAGCTCAGGGGGTGAAGCTTTCTTT. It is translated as CASSSGGEAFF.